What follows are 8 T cell receptor beta chains derived from one specimen sequenced in a study of blood T cell repertoires in COVID-19. Using immunoSEQ multiplex PCR, the repertoire was profiled, and TCRdb retains in-frame clones only, with some absent. In the table there are approximately 150,000 clones, 80% of which are singletons. The sample was peripheral blood. These receptors were obtained from a woman aged 45-60 years with acute or convalescent COVID-19.

The V and J genes are TRBV5-4 and TRBJ2-7, with 11 positions matching TRBD2. The CDR3 sequence is 15 residues long. J lost 2 bases, V lost 4 bases, and 5 bases had no gene match. Per germline, CDR1 SGHNT and CDR2 YYREEE (reference sequence). CDR3 coding DNA: TGTGCCAGCAGCGTTGGGACTAGCGGAACCTACGAGCAGTACTTC. It codes for CASSVGTSGTYEQYF.

The chain is built from TRBV10-3 and TRBJ2-5, with 10 nucleotides matching TRBD1. V trimming: 6 bases; J trimming: 4 bases; junction bases outside the gene matches: 8. The CDR3 runs 15 residues. Germline loops: CDR1 ENHRY, CDR2 SYGVKD. CDR3 amino acids: CAISDRGLGVETQYF. CDR3 sequence (DNA): TGTGCCATCAGCGACAGGGGGCTAGGTGTAGAGACCCAGTACTTC.

The chain has TRBV4-3 and TRBJ1-3; D perhaps matches TRBD1 (5 bases). Germline V gene lookup returns CDR1 LGHNA and CDR2 YSLEER. CDR3 size: 18 residues. With 1 base removed from V and 0 bases from J, the gap between germline ends came to 16 bases. In DNA, the CDR3 is TGCGCCAGCAGCCAAGCGGACACCTCAACCTACTCTGGAAACACCATATATTTT. As protein: CASSQADTSTYSGNTIYF.

This clone was seen a single time. The V and J genes are TRBV10-3 and TRBJ1-3, with unresolved D. The V gene lost 0 bases and the J gene lost 0 bases, with 12 bases spanning the gap. Germline V gene sequence: CDR1 ENHRY, CDR2 SYGVKD. The length of the CDR3 is 17 residues. The DNA for the CDR3 is TGTGCCATCAGTGAGTCATTGGGCAGGTCCTCTGGAAACACCATATATTTT. It is translated as CAISESLGRSSGNTIYF.

This sequence joins TRBV2 and TRBJ2-4; the D gene is possibly TRBD2 (6 bases). The ends were cut back, 2 bases at V and 0 bases at J, with 17 bases in the middle. The germline V gene has CDR1 SNHLY and CDR2 FYNNEI. The CDR3 consists of 18 residues. CDR3 nucleotides: TGTGCCAGCAGTGAAAGGCCTCCGCGGGAACCAGCCAAAAACATTCAGTACTTC. Its translation: CASSERPPREPAKNIQYF.

This clone has more than one count but fewer than ten. V and J are TRBV6-2 or TRBV6-3 and TRBJ2-7; TRBD1 might be the D (6 bases). Germline CDR1 and CDR2: MNHEY and SVGEGT. This CDR3 comprises 17 residues. Trimming left V 0 bases short and J 3 bases short, with 18 bases between. The CDR3 DNA sequence: TGTGCCAGCAGTTACTCGGCTGGGATCAGGGGATTCTACGAGCAGTACTTC. Its translation is CASSYSAGIRGFYEQYF.

This clone was recorded once. The chain links TRBV19 to TRBJ1-1; D might be TRBD1 (5 bases). V was shortened by 2 bases and J by 1 base, with 11 bases between the two germline ends. The CDR3 is made up of 15 amino acids. CDR1 and CDR2 from the germline V gene are LNHDA and SQIVND (reference sequence). The CDR3 here is CASSIFGRGNTEAFF. In DNA form, the CDR3 reads TGTGCCAGTAGTATATTTGGTAGGGGGAACACTGAAGCTTTCTTT.

V gene TRBV3-1 (or the pseudogene TRBV3-2) combines with J gene TRBJ1-1; D not resolved. V was cut by 10 bases and J by 2 bases, with 14 bases left in between. Germline-derived CDR1 and CDR2 are LGHDT and YNNKEL (reference sequence). This CDR3 contains 13 residues. The CDR3 is CATSFGENTEAFF. DNA for the CDR3: TGTGCCACTTCTTTCGGGGAAAACACTGAAGCTTTCTTT.